This is a list of T cell receptor beta chains from one sample in a study of graft-versus-host responses after intestinal transplantation. TCRdb's table, derived via immunoSEQ multiplex PCR, lists solely in-frame clones and lacks some. The sample has 50,000 to 60,000 clones, about nine tenths seen once. These receptors' antigens are unknown. The material sequenced was unstimulated CD4+ T cells sorted from spleen or lymph node cells, taken before transplant. The origin of the receptors is a human donor who was the organ donor for an intestinal transplant. The CDR3 runs from the conserved cysteine through the conserved F or W. The order of the fields is clone size, D gene, CDR3 length, J gene, V gene, CDR3 DNA, CDR3 protein. The D gene is left open where the match is weak. A clone size is listed for some rows: how often the clone was seen (once, few, many), or a class if it is expanded.

- | - | 8 | TRBJ2-5 | TRBV20-1 | TGCAGTGCTAGAGGCAATTACTTC | CSARGNYF
- | - | 12 | TRBJ1-2 | TRBV28 | TGTGCCAGCGGGGCCGGTAACTATGGCTACACCTTC | CASGAGNYGYTF
- | TRBD1 | 13 | TRBJ1-5 | TRBV30 | TGTGCCTTACAGACAGGGGACAATCAGCCCCAGCATTTT | CALQTGDNQPQHF
- | TRBD2 | 18 | TRBJ2-7 | TRBV7-2 | TGTGCCAGCAGCTTAAGACAGGGCGAAGGCGGGAGGGCCTACGAGCAGTACTTC | CASSLRQGEGGRAYEQYF
once | - | 13 | TRBJ1-3 | TRBV4-3 | TGCGCCAGCAGCCAAGGGGGCGCAAACACCATATATTTT | CASSQGGANTIYF
- | - | 16 | TRBJ2-3 | TRBV5-1 | TGCGCCAGCAGCTTGGGAAGAAAAGCTAGCACAGATACGCAGTATTTT | CASSLGRKASTDTQYF
- | TRBD2 | 15 | TRBJ2-7 | TRBV11-2 | TGTGCCAGCAGCTCGAAAGCGGGATCAAGAAACGAGCAGTACTTC | CASSSKAGSRNEQYF
- | - | 14 | TRBJ2-5 | TRBV5-1 | TGCGCCAGCAGAAATATCGGAGTTCAAGAGACCCAGTACTTC | CASRNIGVQETQYF
- | - | 16 | TRBJ1-5 | TRBV19 | TGTGCCAGTAGTCCCCGAACCGGGCCCAACAATCAGCCCCAGCATTTT | CASSPRTGPNNQPQHF
- | TRBD1 | 14 | TRBJ2-7 | TRBV30 | TGTGCCTGGGGATTAGGGGGCTTAGTCTACGAGCAGTACTTC | CAWGLGGLVYEQYF